The clone carrying this TCR beta chain was counted between two and nine times. These data originate in a study of blood T cell repertoires in COVID-19. On the study more broadly: Some COVID-19 samples were acute and others convalescent; all came from the United States, Italy and Spain. Sample material is recorded as cDNA or gDNA derived from T cells, B-cell-depleted T cells, or PBMCs.

Original methodology: Scientists estimated how many nucleated cells there were by amplifying reference gene primers. TCRdb's table, derived via immunoSEQ multiplex PCR, lists solely in-frame clones and lacks some. V and J calls and clone size are those listed in that table; D and trimming were worked out from the DNA. Of some 200,000 clones listed, roughly 84% are singletons. V was clipped by 4 bases and J by 8 bases, with 17 bases between them. Germline CDR1 SGHAT, CDR2 FQNNGV. The CDR3 spans 14 residues. This sequence was found in a human donor in a cohort sampled during active COVID-19. The sample comprised peripheral blood. The gene calls are TRBV11-2 and TRBJ1-2; no definite D call. CDR3 protein: CASSSLRDQEGYTF. In DNA, the CDR3 is TGTGCCAGCAGCTCTCTCCGGGATCAGGAGGGCTACACCTTC.